Listed below are T cell receptor beta chains from one sample, sequenced in a study of PD-L1 blockade in urothelial cancer. Sequenced by immunoSEQ multiplex PCR; TCRdb stores in-frame clones only, minus some. The sample lists about 82,000 clones; 82% were seen once. Material: PBMCs, obtained around atezolizumab (anti-PD-L1) treatment. These receptors were obtained from a man aged 65 to 85 with urothelial cancer. Both conserved end residues are part of each CDR3. D genes are given only for firm matches.

>.|13|TRBJ1-5|TRBV7-2
CASSLLSNRPQHF
>TRBD1|15|TRBJ1-4|TRBV29-1
CSVAGQVATNEKLFF
>.|14|TRBJ2-3|TRBV19
CASSIAGGADTQYF
>.|14|TRBJ2-5|TRBV5-1
CASSTGRPQETQYF
>.|14|TRBJ2-7|TRBV2
CASSFDPRPYEQYF
>TRBD1|13|TRBJ2-5|TRBV18
CASSLRQGETQYF
>TRBD1|15|TRBJ1-4|TRBV28
CASSSSGTENEKLFF
>TRBD1|15|TRBJ2-1|TRBV11-3
CASSLGGTGVNEQFF
>TRBD2|17|TRBJ2-1|TRBV5-1
CASSAQLAGGSYNEQFF
>.|16|TRBJ2-3|TRBV11-2
CASSPRSGSGTDTQYF
>.|12|TRBJ1-1|TRBV11-3
CASSEGATEAFF
>.|13|TRBJ2-7|TRBV10-2
CASSVPGDGEQYF
>.|16|TRBJ2-7|TRBV23-1
CASSQSGTVRTNEQYF
>.|14|TRBJ2-1|TRBV7-8
CASSFSGEYNEQFF
>TRBD1|15|TRBJ2-3|TRBV7-9
CASSLGQGNTDTQYF